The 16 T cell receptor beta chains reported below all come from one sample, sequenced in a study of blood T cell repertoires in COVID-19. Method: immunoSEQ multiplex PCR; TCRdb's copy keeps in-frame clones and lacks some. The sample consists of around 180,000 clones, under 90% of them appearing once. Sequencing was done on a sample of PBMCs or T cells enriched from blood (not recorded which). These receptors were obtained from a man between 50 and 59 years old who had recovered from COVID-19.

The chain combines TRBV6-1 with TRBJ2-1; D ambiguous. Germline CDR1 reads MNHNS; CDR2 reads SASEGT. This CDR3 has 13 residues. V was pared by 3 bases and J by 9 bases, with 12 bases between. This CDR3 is CASSDAVYGEQFF. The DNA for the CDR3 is TGTGCCAGCAGTGATGCGGTTTACGGTGAGCAGTTCTTC.

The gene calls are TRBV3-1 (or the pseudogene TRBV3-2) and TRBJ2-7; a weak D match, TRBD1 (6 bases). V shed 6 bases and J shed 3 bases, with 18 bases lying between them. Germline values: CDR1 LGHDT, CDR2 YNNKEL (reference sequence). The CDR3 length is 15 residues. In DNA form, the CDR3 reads TGTGCCAGCAGTCAACCTCTGGGGACAAACTACGAGCAGTACTTC. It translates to CASSQPLGTNYEQYF.

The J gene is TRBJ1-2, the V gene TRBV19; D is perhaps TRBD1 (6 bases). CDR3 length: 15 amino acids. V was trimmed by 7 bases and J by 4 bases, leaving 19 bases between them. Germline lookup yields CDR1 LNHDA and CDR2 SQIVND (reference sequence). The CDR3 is CASTLGRDTVYGYTF. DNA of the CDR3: TGTGCCAGTACCCTGGGACGGGACACAGTCTATGGCTACACCTTC.

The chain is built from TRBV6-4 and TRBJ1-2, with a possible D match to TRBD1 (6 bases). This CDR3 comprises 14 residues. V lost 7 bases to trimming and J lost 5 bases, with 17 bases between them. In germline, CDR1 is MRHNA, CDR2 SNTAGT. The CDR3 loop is CASKTNRESYGYTF. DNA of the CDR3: TGTGCCAGCAAGACCAACAGGGAGTCATATGGCTACACCTTC.

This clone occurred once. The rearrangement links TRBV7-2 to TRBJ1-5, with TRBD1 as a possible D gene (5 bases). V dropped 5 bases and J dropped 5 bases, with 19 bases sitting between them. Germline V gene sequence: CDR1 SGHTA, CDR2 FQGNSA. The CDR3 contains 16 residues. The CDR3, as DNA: TGTGCCAGCAGCCCGGGACTTCCTGGATTATATCAGCCCCAGCATTTT. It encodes CASSPGLPGLYQPQHF.

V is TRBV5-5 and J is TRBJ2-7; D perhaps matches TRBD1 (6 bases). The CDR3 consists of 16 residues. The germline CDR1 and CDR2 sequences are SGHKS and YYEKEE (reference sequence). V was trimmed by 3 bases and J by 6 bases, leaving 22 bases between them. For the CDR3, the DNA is TGTGCCAGCAGCTGGGGACAAAGCATGCTAAGCGGCGAGCAGTACTTC. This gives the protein CASSWGQSMLSGEQYF.

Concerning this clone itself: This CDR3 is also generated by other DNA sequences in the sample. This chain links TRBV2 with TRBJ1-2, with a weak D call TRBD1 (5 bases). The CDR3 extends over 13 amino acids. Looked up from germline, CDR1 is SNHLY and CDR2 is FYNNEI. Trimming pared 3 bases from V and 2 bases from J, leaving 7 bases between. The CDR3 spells CASSEQGNYGYTF. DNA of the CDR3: TGTGCCAGCAGTGAGCAGGGAAACTATGGCTACACCTTC.

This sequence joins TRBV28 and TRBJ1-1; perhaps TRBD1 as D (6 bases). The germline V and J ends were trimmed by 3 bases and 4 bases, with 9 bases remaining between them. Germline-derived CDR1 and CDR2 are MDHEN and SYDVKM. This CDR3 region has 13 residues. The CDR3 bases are TGTGCCAGCAGTTTGGGGGCGCCCACTGAAGCTTTCTTT. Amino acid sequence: CASSLGAPTEAFF. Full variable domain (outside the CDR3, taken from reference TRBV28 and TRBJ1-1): DVKVTQSSRYLVKRTGEKVFLECVQDMDHENMFWYRQDPGLGLRLIYFSYDVKMKEKGDIPEGYSVSREKKERFSLILESASTNQTSMYLCASSLGAPTEAFFGQGTRLTVV.

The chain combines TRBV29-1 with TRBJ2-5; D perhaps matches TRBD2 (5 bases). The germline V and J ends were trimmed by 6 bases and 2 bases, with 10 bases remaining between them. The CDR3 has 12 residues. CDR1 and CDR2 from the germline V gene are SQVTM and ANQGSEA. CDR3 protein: CSVYPGQETQYF. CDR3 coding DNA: TGCAGCGTCTACCCGGGGCAAGAGACCCAGTACTTC.

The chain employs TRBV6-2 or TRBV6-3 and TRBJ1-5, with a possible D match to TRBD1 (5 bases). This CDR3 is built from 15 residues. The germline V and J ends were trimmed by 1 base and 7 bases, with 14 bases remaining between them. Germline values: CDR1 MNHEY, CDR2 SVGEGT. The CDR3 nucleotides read TGTGCCAGCAGTTACTTTCAGGGAGGGAGCCAGCCCCAGCATTTT. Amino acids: CASSYFQGGSQPQHF.

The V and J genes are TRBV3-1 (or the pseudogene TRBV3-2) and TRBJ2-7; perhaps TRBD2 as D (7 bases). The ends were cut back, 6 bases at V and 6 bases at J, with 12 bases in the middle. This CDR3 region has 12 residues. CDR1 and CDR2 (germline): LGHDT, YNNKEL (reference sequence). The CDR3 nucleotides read TGTGCCAGCAGTTGGGGGGGCGGCGAGCAGTACTTC. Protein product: CASSWGGGEQYF.

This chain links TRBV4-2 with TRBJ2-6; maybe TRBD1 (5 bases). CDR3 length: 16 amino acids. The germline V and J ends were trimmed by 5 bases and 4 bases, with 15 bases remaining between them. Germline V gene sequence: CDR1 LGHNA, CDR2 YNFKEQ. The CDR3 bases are TGTGCCAGCAGCGGGCAGGGCATTGCAGGGGCCAACGTCCTGACTTTC. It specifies CASSGQGIAGANVLTF.

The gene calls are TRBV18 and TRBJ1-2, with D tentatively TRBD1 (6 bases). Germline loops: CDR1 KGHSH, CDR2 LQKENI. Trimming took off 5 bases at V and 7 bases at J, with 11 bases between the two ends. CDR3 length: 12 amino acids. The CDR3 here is CASSSGDAGYTF. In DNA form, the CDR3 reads TGTGCCAGCTCATCAGGGGATGCTGGCTACACCTTC.

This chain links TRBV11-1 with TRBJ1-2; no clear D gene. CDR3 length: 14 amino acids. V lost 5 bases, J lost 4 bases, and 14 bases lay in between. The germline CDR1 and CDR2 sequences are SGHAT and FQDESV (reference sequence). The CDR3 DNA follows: TGTGCCAGCAGCCCGGCCGTAGCCTCCTATGGCTACACCTTC. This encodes CASSPAVASYGYTF.

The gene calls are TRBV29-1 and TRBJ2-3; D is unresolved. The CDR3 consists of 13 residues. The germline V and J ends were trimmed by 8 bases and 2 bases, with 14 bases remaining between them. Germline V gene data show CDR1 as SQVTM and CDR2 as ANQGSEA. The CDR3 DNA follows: TGCAGCTTGCAGGCACCCCTCACAGATACGCAGTATTTT. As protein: CSLQAPLTDTQYF.

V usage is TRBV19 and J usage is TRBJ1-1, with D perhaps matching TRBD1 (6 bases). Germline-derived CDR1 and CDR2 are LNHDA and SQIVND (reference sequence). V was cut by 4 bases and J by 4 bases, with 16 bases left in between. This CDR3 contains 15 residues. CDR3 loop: CASSTVQGGSTEAFF. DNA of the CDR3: TGTGCCAGTAGTACCGTACAGGGAGGGTCCACTGAAGCTTTCTTT.